Listed here are 9 T cell receptor beta chains from one sample, sequenced in a study of early T cells in non-severe SARS-CoV-2 infection (TCRdb year 2021). Library preparation used 5' RACE. Sequencing relied on a NextSeq 500. Starting from the raw public reads, TCRdb applied fastp trimming at Q25, assembled clones with MiXCR and retained in-frame beta chains. Every entry covers one CDR3 protein and lists the most common genes and DNA from its rows. A total of approximately 97,000 distinct CDR3 sequences appear in this sample, approximately 10% of them only once. Of the sample, roughly 4.8% is held by the ten largest clones. Sequencing was performed on whole blood, taken at baseline. These receptors all stem from an adult who was a healthcare worker with PCR-confirmed SARS-CoV-2 infection or an uninfected control (not recorded which).

The CDR3 sequence: CASILGGWNTGELFF. DNA of the CDR3: TGTGCCAGCATCCTGGGGGGGTGGAACACCGGGGAGCTGTTTTTT. The genes are TRBV7-2 and TRBJ2-2; 7 positions match TRBD2. Per germline, CDR1 SGHTA and CDR2 FQGNSA. CDR3 length equals 15 residues. Trimming at V came to 7 bases and at J to 1 base, leaving 6 bases not matched to a gene.

This clonotype was counted ten times or more. V gene TRBV7-8 combines with J gene TRBJ1-5; no clear D gene. The germline V gene has CDR1 SGHVS and CDR2 FQNEAQ. Trimming left V 7 bases short and J 4 bases short, with 14 bases between. The CDR3 is made up of 14 amino acids. In DNA, the CDR3 is TGTGCCAGCAACCAACAAGGCAGGAATCAGCCCCAGCATTTT. It yields the protein CASNQQGRNQPQHF.

In this sample, this clonotype turned up a few times. This chain connects TRBV18 to TRBJ1-2, with a weak D call TRBD1 (5 bases). Trimming left V 3 bases short and J 3 bases short, with 8 bases between. This CDR3 is 13 amino acids long. CDR1 is KGHSH and CDR2 is LQKENI in the germline V gene. In DNA form, the CDR3 reads TGTGCCAGCTCACCTCAGGGACACTATGGCTACACCTTC. Amino acids: CASSPQGHYGYTF.

V is TRBV5-5 and J is TRBJ2-2; possibly TRBD1 for D (5 bases). V was pared by 2 bases and J by 3 bases, with 11 bases between. Germline V gene data show CDR1 as SGHKS and CDR2 as YYEKEE (reference sequence). This CDR3 region has 15 residues. This CDR3 is CASSFRTLDTGELFF. In DNA, the CDR3 is TGTGCCAGCAGCTTTAGGACACTCGACACCGGGGAGCTGTTTTTT.

The V gene is TRBV12-3 or TRBV12-4, the J gene TRBJ1-4; D not certain. The length of the CDR3 is 14 residues. Trimming left V 0 bases short and J 7 bases short, with 9 bases between. The CDR3 bases are TGTGCCAGCAGTTTAGCTCCTTGGGGTGAAAAACTGTTTTTT. Translated, it gives CASSLAPWGEKLFF.

V usage is TRBV20-1 and J usage is TRBJ2-3; possibly TRBD2 for D (6 bases). Trimming took 3 bases from V and 1 from J, leaving 17 bases between them. The length of the CDR3 is 16 residues. Germline assignment: CDR1 DFQATT and CDR2 SNEGSKA (reference sequence). CDR3 sequence (DNA): TGCAGTGCTAGTCAAGCTCGACTAGTTGGCACAGATACGCAGTATTTT. Its translation: CSASQARLVGTDTQYF.

V is TRBV11-1 and J is TRBJ2-3; 9 nucleotides align to TRBD2. Trimming at V came to 2 bases and at J to 4 bases, leaving 7 bases not matched to a gene. Germline V gene sequence: CDR1 SGHAT, CDR2 FQDESV (reference sequence). The CDR3 covers 16 residues. CDR3 DNA: TGTGCCAGCAGCTTACAAGCGGGGGGCCTGCCAGATACGCAGTATTTT. This gives the protein CASSLQAGGLPDTQYF.

This rearrangement joins TRBV3-1 to TRBJ2-4; TRBD2 matches 12 bases. The germline gives CDR1 LGHDT, CDR2 YNNKEL (reference sequence). The CDR3 has 18 residues. V was pared by 1 base and J by 2 bases, with 6 bases of the junction left unmatched. Here the CDR3 DNA reads TGTGCCAGCAGCCAAGTACTAGCGGGGGGCGCGTCCAAAAACATTCAGTACTTC. The encoded protein is CASSQVLAGGASKNIQYF.

This chain connects TRBV20-1 to TRBJ2-7, with D perhaps matching TRBD1 (6 bases). Germline loops: CDR1 DFQATT, CDR2 SNEGSKA (reference sequence). Trimming pared 0 bases from V and 0 bases from J, leaving 9 bases between. The length of the CDR3 is 14 residues. CDR3 in DNA: TGCAGTGCTAGAGACACAGGGTACTCCTACGAGCAGTACTTC. The encoded protein is CSARDTGYSYEQYF.